These 23 T cell receptor beta chains originate from one sample sequenced in a study of cytomegalovirus exposure and HLA in healthy donors. Primers included in the PCR were 60 Vbeta and 13 Jbeta primers. Clones were read by immunoSEQ multiplex PCR, and TCRdb kept only the in-frame ones, dropping some. The data hold about 93,000 clones, with about 82% observed a single time. Material for sequencing was PBMCs. Source of these receptors: a man aged 25 to 40 in good health and CMV-seronegative.

V gene TRBV29-1 combines with J gene TRBJ2-1; 7 bases align to TRBD2. Per the germline V gene, CDR1 is SQVTM and CDR2 is ANQGSEA. The V gene end was trimmed by 1 base and the J gene end by 0 bases; junction bases not matched to a gene: 0. The CDR3 contains 14 residues. This CDR3 is CSVEGGSSYNEQFF. The CDR3 nucleotides read TGCAGCGTTGAAGGCGGGAGCTCCTACAATGAGCAGTTCTTC.

The chain employs TRBV27 and TRBJ1-5, with 9 bases aligning to TRBD1. The V gene end was trimmed by 6 bases and the J gene end by 7 bases; junction bases not matched to a gene: 10. The germline gives CDR1 MNHEY, CDR2 SMNVEV (reference sequence). The CDR3 runs 15 residues. CDR3 sequence reads: CASSPGGQGHQPQHF. CDR3 DNA sequence: TGTGCCAGCAGCCCCGGAGGACAGGGGCACCAGCCCCAGCATTTT.

The V and J genes are TRBV28 and TRBJ1-5; perhaps TRBD1 as D (6 bases). The CDR3 has 13 amino acids. V shed 11 bases and J shed 7 bases, with 18 bases lying between them. The V gene's germline CDR1 is MDHEN and CDR2 SYDVKM. The CDR3 DNA follows: TGTGCCGCGACAAGAGGGGGACGACAGCCCCAGCATTTT. Protein sequence: CAATRGGRQPQHF. Supplemented by reference TRBV28 and TRBJ1-5, the full variable domain reads DVKVTQSSRYLVKRTGEKVFLECVQDMDHENMFWYRQDPGLGLRLIYFSYDVKMKEKGDIPEGYSVSREKKERFSLILESASTNQTSMYLCAATRGGRQPQHFGDGTRLSIL.

The chain employs TRBV2 and TRBJ1-2; 7 bases line up with TRBD1. Germline-derived CDR1 and CDR2 are SNHLY and FYNNEI. The CDR3 has 11 residues. Germline trimming cut 3 bases from V and 14 bases from J; bases unmatched to any gene: 6. DNA of the CDR3: TGTGCCAGCAGTGAGGACAGGACCGAGACCTTC. This gives the protein CASSEDRTETF.

V gene TRBV7-9 combines with J gene TRBJ2-1; 8 bases line up with TRBD2. This CDR3 region has 15 residues. J was trimmed by 3 bases and V by 5 bases; bases with no gene match: 6. CDR1 and CDR2 from the germline V gene are SEHNR and FQNEAQ (reference sequence). CDR3 sequence reads: CASSPGLADYNEQFF. The CDR3 nucleotides are TGTGCCAGCAGCCCCGGACTAGCAGACTACAATGAGCAGTTCTTC.

This sequence joins TRBV11-2 and TRBJ1-6; the match to TRBD1 covers 10 bases. V shed 4 bases, J shed 3 bases, and the junction held 9 bases outside the gene matches. The CDR3 sequence is 18 residues long. CDR1 is SGHAT and CDR2 is FQNNGV in the germline V gene. CDR3 sequence reads: CASSSPSDRGNYNSPLHF. The CDR3 bases are TGTGCCAGCAGCTCCCCATCGGACAGGGGGAACTATAATTCACCCCTCCACTTT.

V gene TRBV9 combines with J gene TRBJ1-4; D not resolved. Germline values: CDR1 SGDLS, CDR2 YYNGEE. Trimming left V 4 bases short and J 8 bases short, with 15 bases between. CDR3 size: 14 residues. In nucleotides, the CDR3 is TGTGCCAGCAGCCCCCCCGTGGCCCCGGAAAAACTGTTTTTT. It specifies CASSPPVAPEKLFF.

The chain uses TRBV25-1 and TRBJ2-5; 8 nucleotides align to TRBD2. Germline V gene sequence: CDR1 MGHDK, CDR2 SYGVNS. The ends lost 4 bases at V and 1 base at J; junction bases unmatched: 8. This CDR3 is built from 16 residues. The CDR3 bases are TGTGCCAGCAGTGGTAGTGGTAGCGGGGCCCAAGAGACCCAGTACTTC. It encodes CASSGSGSGAQETQYF.

The J gene is TRBJ2-3, the V gene TRBV9, with TRBD2 as a possible D gene (5 bases). Per germline, CDR1 SGDLS and CDR2 YYNGEE. The CDR3 totals 16 residues. Trimming cost V 0 bases and J 0 bases, with 11 bases left between them. The DNA for the CDR3 is TGTGCCAGCAGCGTAGGTTCTAGCCTTAGCACAGATACGCAGTATTTT. Translating it yields CASSVGSSLSTDTQYF.

The chain uses TRBV25-1 and TRBJ2-6; the D is unclear. This CDR3 comprises 17 residues. The germline CDR1 and CDR2 sequences are MGHDK and SYGVNS. V lost 4 bases and J 0 bases, leaving 13 bases between the germline ends. CDR3 bases: TGTGCCAGCAGTGGTTACATGAAAAACTCTGGGGCCAACGTCCTGACTTTC. Its protein is CASSGYMKNSGANVLTF.

This chain uses TRBV14 with TRBJ2-1; a possible D gene is TRBD1 (6 bases). The CDR3 is 14 amino acids. Germline V gene data show CDR1 as SGHDN and CDR2 as FVKESK. Deletions cut 4 bases from V and 2 bases from J, with 9 bases between. CDR3 nucleotide sequence: TGTGCCAGCAGCCTCACAGGGACCTACAATGAGCAGTTCTTC. It codes for CASSLTGTYNEQFF.

V gene TRBV6-4 combines with J gene TRBJ2-3; 7 nucleotides agree with TRBD1. CDR3 length: 15 amino acids. Germline V lookup: CDR1 MRHNA, CDR2 SNTAGT. After removal of 5 bases from V and 2 bases from J, the junction contained 7 bases not matched to a gene. In DNA form, the CDR3 reads TGTGCCAGCAGTACATCCGGACAGGTCACAGATACGCAGTATTTT. Translating gives CASSTSGQVTDTQYF.

In this sample, this clone is medium-sized. The chain uses TRBV27 and TRBJ2-1; 7 bases agree with TRBD2. The V gene end was trimmed by 5 bases and the J gene end by 7 bases; junction bases not matched to a gene: 11. This CDR3 comprises 15 residues. Germline assignment: CDR1 MNHEY and CDR2 SMNVEV (reference sequence). The CDR3 protein is CASSLTSRLLNEQFF. CDR3 nucleotides: TGTGCCAGCAGTCTGACTAGCCGTCTACTAAATGAGCAGTTCTTC.

A few counts support this clone. The chain is built from TRBV27 and TRBJ2-1; D is possibly TRBD2 (5 bases). Germline CDR1 is MNHEY and CDR2 is SMNVEV (reference sequence). V lost 5 bases and J 4 bases, leaving 9 bases between the germline ends. This CDR3 has 13 amino acids. This CDR3 reads CASSPRDYNEQFF. The CDR3, as DNA: TGTGCCAGCAGTCCCCGGGATTACAATGAGCAGTTCTTC.

This clone was counted a few times. The V call is TRBV5-1, the J call TRBJ2-1; no clear D. Germline values: CDR1 SGHRS, CDR2 YFSETQ. V was pared by 1 base and J by 0 bases, with 11 bases between. The CDR3 is made up of 16 amino acids. The CDR3 DNA is TGCGCCAGCAGCTTGATTCTCGCGAGCTCCTACAATGAGCAGTTCTTC. Amino acid sequence: CASSLILASSYNEQFF.

The chain carries TRBV6-5 and TRBJ1-6; TRBD1 aligns across 10 bases. V lost 2 bases to trimming and J lost 7 bases; unmatched junction nucleotides: 2. Germline loops: CDR1 MNHEY, CDR2 SVGAGI. CDR3 length: 15 residues. The CDR3 sequence: CASSYRDRGNSPLHF. Here the CDR3 DNA reads TGTGCCAGCAGTTACAGGGACAGGGGAAATTCACCCCTCCACTTT.

The chain is built from TRBV28 and TRBJ1-2; TRBD1 agrees at 10 bases. J was trimmed by 8 bases and V by 6 bases; bases with no gene match: 9. CDR3 length: 14 residues. Germline values: CDR1 MDHEN, CDR2 SYDVKM. CDR3 DNA sequence: TGTGCCAGCAGACCCGGGACAGGGGCTTTGGGCTACACCTTC. Translation gives CASRPGTGALGYTF.

This chain links TRBV15 with TRBJ2-1; D unresolved. The CDR3 consists of 13 residues. V was trimmed by 0 bases and J by 9 bases, leaving 9 bases between them. Germline-derived CDR1 and CDR2 are LNHNV and YYDKDF (reference sequence). The CDR3 spells CATSRDHRSEQFF. Here the CDR3 DNA reads TGTGCCACCAGCAGAGATCACAGAAGTGAGCAGTTCTTC.

The genes are TRBV27 and TRBJ2-3, with a tentative D call TRBD1 (5 bases). There are 12 residues in the CDR3. Per the germline V gene, CDR1 is MNHEY and CDR2 is SMNVEV (reference sequence). The V gene lost 4 bases and the J gene lost 8 bases, with 10 bases spanning the gap. As DNA, the CDR3 is TGTGCCAGCAGTTCCCAGGGTGTTACGCAGTATTTT. This translates into CASSSQGVTQYF.

J is TRBJ2-1 and V is TRBV19; 11 bases align to TRBD2. The V and J ends lost 6 bases and 6 bases, in that order; junction bases with no gene match: 7. Germline assignment: CDR1 LNHDA and CDR2 SQIVND (reference sequence). This CDR3 comprises 15 residues. The CDR3 nucleotides read TGTGCCAGTAGACTACTAGCGGGAGACTCCAATGAGCAGTTCTTC. Translation gives CASRLLAGDSNEQFF.

This sequence joins TRBV2 and TRBJ2-1; D gene ambiguous. The CDR3 is 11 amino acids. Germline V gene data show CDR1 as SNHLY and CDR2 as FYNNEI. V lost 5 bases and J lost 9, with 8 bases in between. The CDR3 sequence is CASSLPGEQFF. In DNA, the CDR3 is TGTGCCAGCAGTCTACCGGGTGAGCAGTTCTTC.

The rearrangement links TRBV29-1 to TRBJ1-2; D unresolved. CDR1 and CDR2 from the germline V gene are SQVTM and ANQGSEA. Trimming shortened V by 5 bases and J by 4 bases, and 8 bases separated the two germline ends. The CDR3 runs 11 residues. CDR3 in DNA: TGCAGCGTTCCCCGGGGCTATGGCTACACCTTC. Its protein is CSVPRGYGYTF.

This clone was counted a single time. This sequence joins TRBV6-6 and TRBJ1-5; 10 positions match TRBD1. The CDR3 has 16 residues. V was clipped by 9 bases and J by 2 bases; unmatched bases: 10. CDR1 is MNHNY, CDR2 SVGAGI, per germline (reference sequence). In DNA form, the CDR3 reads TGTGCCAGACTTACGGACAGGGGGACCTGCAATCAGCCCCAGCATTTT. It specifies CARLTDRGTCNQPQHF.